This T cell receptor beta chain was recovered during a study of tumor-infiltrating lymphocytes in primary liver carcinoma. This clonotype has a count of ten or more. No antigen is known for it. Study results and limitations: The proportion of top clones found throughout all five tumor regions was only about 7.5-25%. Less overlap was seen in tumor-adjacent and tumor-blood pairs than in tumor region pairs.

Using a constant-region primer together with ProtoScript II reverse transcriptase, TCR beta cDNA was made from 500 to 650 ng of total RNA. Libraries covering TCR beta were generated through three nested multiplex PCR rounds (using a slightly modified ARM-PCR). The two initial PCR rounds, ten to eleven cycles each, used TRBV1-TRBV30 forward and C-beta reverse primers. MiXCR, run by TCRdb on the multiplex PCR reads, gives a single entry per CDR3 protein. The data show fewer than 200,000 distinct CDR3 sequences, about 85% seen once. The CDR3 is 13 amino acids. V dropped 6 bases and J dropped 2; count of bases not matched to a gene: 3. The source material, about 20-30 mg of unsorted bulk tissue, was used to co-extract RNA and DNA.

This TCR derives from a man between 35 and 55 years old with primary liver carcinoma and hepatitis B virus infection. The chain employs TRBV12-3 or TRBV12-4 and TRBJ2-5; 7 positions match TRBD1. The sample was tumor tissue from primary liver carcinoma. Here the CDR3 DNA reads TGTGCCAGCAGCCGGGACAGACAAGAGACCCAGTACTTC. Protein sequence: CASSRDRQETQYF.